This T cell receptor (beta chain) was sequenced in a study of identical twins. Germline CDR1 is SQVTM and CDR2 is ANQGSEA. V shed 6 bases, J shed 1 base, and the junction held 2 bases outside the gene matches. CDR3 size: 13 residues. TCRdb processed the 5' RACE reads anew with MiXCR; each CDR3 protein has one entry. The repertoire includes hundreds of thousands of distinct CDR3 sequences, 7.5% of them detected once, and less than 2.5% sits in the top ten. Study results and limitations: Insertions were reduced in abundant cord blood beta clonotypes but not in memory repertoires.

All donors comprised healthy Caucasians. As to this clonotype: Its antigen is still unknown.

The data were also submitted as part of a second study, on yellow fever vaccine responses in identical twins. This second study notes: Convergence reportedly seemed to mark part of the twins' vaccine T cell response, with personalization marking the rest.

The TCR comes from a young woman in good health. The rearrangement uses TRBV29-1 and TRBJ1-5, with TRBD1 identical over 8 bases. Material for sequencing was memory (CD45RO+) T cells sorted from blood. Here the CDR3 DNA reads TGCAGCGTCCGGACAGGGAGCAATCAGCCCCAGCATTTT. Encoded protein: CSVRTGSNQPQHF.